The 26 T cell receptor beta chains below all came from one sample that was sequenced in a study of T cells after yellow fever vaccination. One entry per CDR3 protein, called by TCRdb with MiXCR from the 5' RACE reads. Of approximately 58,000 distinct CDR3 sequences in the sample, approximately 6% were seen once. This specimen was PBMCs, either bulk or a sorted T-cell subset (CD4+, CD8+, memory, or dextramer-sorted; not recorded which), taken on the day of the yellow fever booster vaccination. The receptor set was obtained from a man younger than 35 who received the YFV17D yellow fever vaccine.

In its sample, this clonotype was seen many times. J is TRBJ2-3 and V is TRBV7-9, with D unresolved. The CDR3 runs to 13 residues. The V end was cut by 0 bases, the J end by 6 bases, with 7 bases between. Germline CDR1 is SEHNR and CDR2 is FQNEAQ (reference sequence). CDR3 coding DNA: TGTGCCAGCAGCTTAGCCCACGCCGATACGCAGTATTTT. As protein: CASSLAHADTQYF.

This clonotype came up a few times. The chain couples TRBV7-9 to TRBJ1-2; 10 positions agree with TRBD1. The CDR3 length is 16 residues. Germline CDR1 is SEHNR and CDR2 is FQNEAQ (reference sequence). The V and J ends lost 5 bases and 2 bases, in that order; junction bases with no gene match: 8. CDR3 DNA: TGTGCCAGCAGCCCATCACCGGGACAGGGGAACTATGGCTACACCTTC. This translates into CASSPSPGQGNYGYTF.

This clonotype was detected a few times. The rearrangement links TRBV15 to TRBJ1-2, with D uncertain. Trimming took 0 bases from V and 1 from J, leaving 12 bases between them. Germline-derived CDR1 and CDR2 are LNHNV and YYDKDF (reference sequence). This CDR3 has 16 amino acids. This chain's CDR3 is CATSRDRPSINYGYTF. CDR3 nucleotide sequence: TGTGCCACCAGCAGAGATCGTCCATCAATTAACTATGGCTACACCTTC.

This clonotype was picked up a small number of times. The chain recombines TRBV10-3 with TRBJ2-1; D is ambiguous. V dropped 0 bases and J dropped 8 bases, with 8 bases sitting between them. CDR1 and CDR2 from the germline V gene are ENHRY and SYGVKD. This CDR3 is built from 13 residues. CDR3: CAISESKGYEQFF. CDR3 in DNA: TGTGCCATCAGTGAGTCGAAAGGGTATGAGCAGTTCTTC.

This clonotype showed up just once. This sequence may be a read error, since a much larger clone differs from it by one base. The chain has TRBV12-5 and TRBJ2-3; no clear D. V dropped 1 base and J dropped 5 bases, with 7 bases sitting between them. The length of the CDR3 is 13 residues. Germline V gene sequence: CDR1 LGHNT, CDR2 FRNRAP. CDR3 DNA: TGTGCTAGTGGTTTGGGGTCCTTAGATACGCAGTATTTT. This encodes CASGLGSLDTQYF.

The chain combines TRBV6-5 with TRBJ2-2, with a possible D match to TRBD1 (5 bases). Trimming took 6 bases from V and 1 from J, leaving 9 bases between them. CDR3 length: 14 amino acids. Germline V gene lookup returns CDR1 MNHEY and CDR2 SVGAGI. DNA of the CDR3: TGTGCCAGCAGCTGGGGCGGGAACACCGGGGAGCTGTTTTTT. Its protein is CASSWGGNTGELFF.

This clonotype was picked up a small number of times. This chain links TRBV3-1 with TRBJ2-1, with no clear D. The V end was cut by 8 bases, the J end by 9 bases, with 8 bases between. This CDR3 has 10 amino acids. CDR1 and CDR2 from the germline V gene are LGHDT and YNNKEL (reference sequence). CDR3 DNA sequence: TGTGCCAGCGGTAGGCCTGAGCAGTTCTTC. Translated: CASGRPEQFF.

This clonotype was counted at least ten times. V usage is TRBV13 and J usage is TRBJ2-1; 7 bases map to TRBD1. The CDR3 consists of 14 residues. Germline V CDR1 and CDR2: PRHDT, FYEKMQ (reference sequence). The V gene end was trimmed by 4 bases and the J gene end by 7 bases; junction bases not matched to a gene: 7. For the CDR3, the DNA is TGTGCCAGCAGCTCCCGACAGGGACGGAATGAGCAGTTCTTC. Amino acids: CASSSRQGRNEQFF.

V is TRBV27 and J is TRBJ1-1; tentatively, D is TRBD1 (5 bases). In germline, CDR1 is MNHEY, CDR2 SMNVEV (reference sequence). The CDR3 covers 13 residues. V shed 0 bases and J shed 6 bases, with 8 bases lying between them. The CDR3 DNA reads as TGTGCCAGCAGTTTATCCGGGACGGCTGAAGCTTTCTTT. Encoded protein: CASSLSGTAEAFF.

The DNA for the CDR3 is TGCGCCAGCAGCTTGCAACAGGGGGCCTACTATGGCTACACCTTC. Its translation is CASSLQQGAYYGYTF. The V gene is TRBV5-1, the J gene TRBJ1-2; 9 nucleotides align to TRBD1. V lost 1 base, J lost 3 bases, and 4 bases stayed unmatched. This CDR3 contains 15 residues. Germline assignment: CDR1 SGHRS and CDR2 YFSETQ.

This clonotype occurred many times. The chain couples TRBV7-7 to TRBJ2-5; tentatively, D is TRBD2 (5 bases). The germline V and J ends were trimmed by 5 bases and 6 bases, with 16 bases remaining between them. Looked up from germline, CDR1 is SSHAT and CDR2 is FNYEAQ (reference sequence). The CDR3 loop spans 14 amino acids. CDR3 bases: TGTGCCAGCAGCCCCGGACTGACGGGGAAGACCCAGTACTTC. Translating gives CASSPGLTGKTQYF. The full variable domain, completed using reference TRBV7-7 and TRBJ2-5, is GAGVSQSPRYKVTKRGQDVTLRCDPISSHATLYWYQQALGQGPEFLTYFNYEAQPDKSGLPSDRFSAERPEGSISTLTIQRTEQRDSAMYRCASSPGLTGKTQYFGPGTRLLVL.

The gene calls are TRBV7-2 and TRBJ1-5; D unresolved. The V gene lost 1 base and the J gene lost 2 bases, with 6 bases spanning the gap. Germline V lookup: CDR1 SGHTA, CDR2 FQGNSA. The CDR3 covers 14 residues. The CDR3 here is CASSLGPGNQPQHF. DNA for the CDR3: TGTGCCAGCAGCTTAGGGCCGGGCAATCAGCCCCAGCATTTT. Full variable domain (outside the CDR3, taken from reference TRBV7-2 and TRBJ1-5): GAGVSQSPSNKVTEKGKDVELRCDPISGHTALYWYRQSLGQGLEFLIYFQGNSAPDKSGLPSDRFSAERTGGSVSTLTIQRTQQEDSAVYLCASSLGPGNQPQHFGDGTRLSIL.

This clonotype was found a few times. The chain recombines TRBV5-8 with TRBJ2-1; D assignment may be TRBD1 or TRBD2 (5 bases each). Germline lookup yields CDR1 SGHTS and CDR2 YDEGEE. V dropped 2 bases and J dropped 1 base, with 16 bases sitting between them. CDR3 length: 17 residues. DNA of the CDR3: TGTGCCAGCAGCTTTGTCGCTGGGACCACGTCCTACAATGAGCAGTTCTTC. Translation: CASSFVAGTTSYNEQFF.

This clonotype has at least ten counts. This chain connects TRBV5-1 to TRBJ2-7; D not certain. CDR1 and CDR2 from the germline V gene are SGHRS and YFSETQ. The CDR3 contains 14 residues. V was pared by 3 bases and J by 1 base, with 11 bases between. The CDR3 DNA reads as TGCGCCAGCAGCTCTGGGCTGAATTCCTACGAGCAGTACTTC. It translates to CASSSGLNSYEQYF.

Many counts were recorded for this clonotype. The V and J genes are TRBV29-1 and TRBJ1-1; no clear D. CDR1 and CDR2 (germline): SQVTM, ANQGSEA. The CDR3 sequence is 11 residues long. The germline V and J ends were trimmed by 0 bases and 14 bases, with 13 bases remaining between them. In DNA form, the CDR3 reads TGCAGCGTTGAAGACCCGCCCATTATCTTCTTT. It codes for CSVEDPPIIFF.

This chain links TRBV25-1 with TRBJ2-7; no reliable D call. The ends were cut back, 1 base at V and 1 base at J, with 8 bases in the middle. Germline CDR1 is MGHDK and CDR2 is SYGVNS. The CDR3 covers 14 residues. CDR3 bases: TGTGCCAGCAGTGAATCGGGCAGATCCTACGAGCAGTACGTC. This gives the protein CASSESGRSYEQYV.

This chain links TRBV7-9 with TRBJ1-5; 8 bases are shared with TRBD1. The J segment lost 0 bases and the V segment lost 9 bases, leaving 1 base of the junction unmatched. The CDR3 has 13 residues. Per germline, CDR1 SEHNR and CDR2 FQNEAQ (reference sequence). The CDR3 DNA sequence: TGTGCCAGGGGACAGGATAGCAATCAGCCCCAGCATTTT. Translated, it gives CARGQDSNQPQHF.

This clonotype has a count of ten or more. CDR3 nucleotide sequence: TGCGCCAGCACAAGGGGTGTCGGGGAGCTGTTTTTT. Translating it yields CASTRGVGELFF. V and J are TRBV5-1 and TRBJ2-2; D might be TRBD1 (5 bases). CDR3 length: 12 amino acids. Trimming cost V 6 bases and J 7 bases, with 10 bases left between them. The germline V gene encodes CDR1 SGHRS and CDR2 YFSETQ.

The chain carries TRBV4-1 and TRBJ1-2; D unclear. The CDR3 runs to 16 residues. The germline V gene has CDR1 MGHRA and CDR2 YSYEKL. V shed 3 bases and J shed 5 bases, with 19 bases lying between them. In DNA form, the CDR3 reads TGCGCCAGCAGCCAGACGCCTCCACCCTCCCTTTATGGCTACACCTTC. It specifies CASSQTPPPSLYGYTF.

This clonotype turned up a few times. V usage is TRBV18 and J usage is TRBJ1-1, with D possibly TRBD1 on 6 matching bases. The germline gives CDR1 KGHSH, CDR2 LQKENI. Trimming took off 4 bases at V and 3 bases at J, with 12 bases between the two ends. The CDR3 extends over 14 amino acids. The chain's CDR3 is CASSRDTMYTEAFF. As DNA, the CDR3 is TGTGCCAGCTCACGGGACACGATGTACACTGAAGCTTTCTTT.

This clonotype came up a few times. The chain recombines TRBV4-1 with TRBJ1-5; no definite D call. V lost 4 bases to trimming and J lost 1 base, with 14 bases between them. Germline-derived CDR1 and CDR2 are MGHRA and YSYEKL. This CDR3 spans 16 amino acids. CDR3 loop: CASSPLPRHSNQPQHF. For the CDR3, the DNA is TGCGCCAGCAGCCCCCTGCCCCGGCACAGCAATCAGCCCCAGCATTTT.

This clonotype was observed a handful of times. The chain uses TRBV5-1 and TRBJ2-3; D might be TRBD2 (5 bases). V gave up 4 bases and J gave up 3 bases, with 18 bases separating them. Germline values: CDR1 SGHRS, CDR2 YFSETQ. The CDR3 is made up of 16 amino acids. The CDR3 DNA reads as TGCGCCAGCAGCCCCCGGAGGCAGCGCCTAACAGATACGCAGTATTTT. Translation: CASSPRRQRLTDTQYF.

At least ten counts were recorded for this clonotype. The chain combines TRBV12-3 or TRBV12-4 with TRBJ2-1; D is perhaps TRBD1 (6 bases). Trimming pared 6 bases from V and 10 bases from J, leaving 10 bases between. The CDR3 sequence is 11 residues long. DNA for the CDR3: TGTGCCAGCAGGGATACAGGGGAGCAGTTCTTC. This sequence encodes CASRDTGEQFF.

The gene calls are TRBV9 and TRBJ2-2; D gene ambiguous. Trimming removed 3 bases at V and 1 base at J, with 7 bases between. The germline V gene encodes CDR1 SGDLS and CDR2 YYNGEE. This CDR3 spans 14 amino acids. Here the CDR3 reads CASSGTMNTGELFF. The CDR3, as DNA: TGTGCCAGCAGCGGCACCATGAACACCGGGGAGCTGTTTTTT.

This clonotype was seen a few times. The chain has TRBV4-1 and TRBJ1-5; D not certain. Germline assignment: CDR1 MGHRA and CDR2 YSYEKL. V lost 2 bases and J 0 bases, leaving 8 bases between the germline ends. This CDR3 is built from 15 residues. The CDR3 DNA follows: TGCGCCAGCAGCCAAATCGGGGATAGCAATCAGCCCCAGCATTTT. Encoded protein: CASSQIGDSNQPQHF.

This clonotype was detected a few times. The chain is built from TRBV7-9 and TRBJ2-7; D is undetermined. CDR1 is SEHNR, CDR2 FQNEAQ, per germline (reference sequence). The CDR3 spans 11 residues. The germline V and J ends were trimmed by 5 bases and 6 bases, with 8 bases remaining between them. The CDR3 region is CASSPRSEQYV. The CDR3 bases are TGTGCCAGCAGCCCGCGATCCGAGCAGTACGTC.